This T cell receptor (beta chain) is drawn from a study of tumor-infiltrating lymphocytes in primary liver carcinoma. Study at large: Spanning 30 to 69 years of age, the patients were men and women. There were tumors of stage T1-T3 N0M0, each 4.2 to 10 cm across. Study-wide points: Tumor-adjacent and tumor-blood pairs overlapped less than tumor region pairs did.

From germline, CDR1 is SQVTM and CDR2 ANQGSEA. Trimming took off 7 bases at V and 4 bases at J, with 9 bases between the two ends. CDR3 size: 11 residues. TCR beta cDNA was reverse-transcribed from about 500 ng of total RNA. The reaction used a constant-region primer and ProtoScript II reverse transcriptase. ARM-PCR was slightly modified, and three nested multiplex PCR rounds with it gave rise to the TCR beta libraries. Amplification in the first two PCR rounds was performed using TRBV1-TRBV30 forward primers and a C-beta reverse primer for roughly 9 cycles each. TCRdb fed the multiplex PCR reads into MiXCR, producing one record per CDR3 protein. The sample consists of roughly 36,000 distinct CDR3 sequences, 75% of them appearing once. This clonotype was seen many times. Its antigen is not identified. It may be a read error: a sequence one base away is much more abundant. The study co-extracted DNA and RNA from 20-30 mg of unsorted bulk tissue. The patients lived with chronic HBV infection and had not yet received any treatment.

The TCR originated in a man aged 35 to 55 with primary liver carcinoma and hepatitis B virus infection. The material sequenced was tumor-adjacent normal liver tissue. This sequence joins TRBV29-1 and TRBJ2-3; TRBD2 is a possible D gene (5 bases). CDR3 region: CSAGKADTQYF. The CDR3 DNA is TGCAGCGCGGGAAAGGCAGATACGCAGTATTTT.